This T cell receptor (beta chain) was recorded in a study of OX40 agonist ivuxolimab in advanced cancers. Overall study findings and caveats: Expanded peripheral T cell antigen specificity was not determined.

Trimming took 2 bases from V and 4 from J, leaving 15 bases between them. The CDR3 covers 17 residues. CDR1 is SEHNR and CDR2 is FQNEAQ in the germline V gene (reference sequence). Assay used: immunoSEQ multiplex PCR; TCRdb lists only in-frame clones, some missing. The sample consists of about 55,000 clones, around 86% of them appearing once. A word on this clone: Its antigen is unidentified.

This specimen was CD4+ or CD8+ T cells sorted from blood, taken in a trial of the OX40 agonist ivuxolimab. This TCR was recovered from an adult with an advanced solid tumor such as melanoma, head and neck, liver or kidney cancer. V gene TRBV7-9 combines with J gene TRBJ2-6; D perhaps matches TRBD1 (6 bases). CDR3 amino acids: CASSLSSRGSGANVLTF. CDR3 coding DNA: TGTGCCAGCAGCTTATCTTCAAGGGGGAGCGGGGCCAACGTCCTGACTTTC. The full variable domain, in which reference TRBV7-9 and TRBJ2-6 provide the parts outside the CDR3, is DTGVSQNPRHKITKRGQNVTFRCDPISEHNRLYWYRQTLGQGPEFLTYFQNEAQLEKSRLLSDRFSAERPKGSFSTLEIQRTEQGDSAMYLCASSLSSRGSGANVLTFGAGSRLTVL.